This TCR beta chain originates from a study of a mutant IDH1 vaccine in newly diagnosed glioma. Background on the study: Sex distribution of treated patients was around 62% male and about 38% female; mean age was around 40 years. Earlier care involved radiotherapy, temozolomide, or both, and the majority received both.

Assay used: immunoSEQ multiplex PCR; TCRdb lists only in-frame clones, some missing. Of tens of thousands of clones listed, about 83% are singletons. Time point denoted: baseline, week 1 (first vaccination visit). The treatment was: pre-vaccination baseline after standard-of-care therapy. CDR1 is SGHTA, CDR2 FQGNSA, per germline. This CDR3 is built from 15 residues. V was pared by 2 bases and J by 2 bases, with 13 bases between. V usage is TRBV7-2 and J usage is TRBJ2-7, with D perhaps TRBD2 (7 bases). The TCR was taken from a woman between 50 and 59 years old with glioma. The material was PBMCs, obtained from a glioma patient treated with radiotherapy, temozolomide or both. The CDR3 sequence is CASSLYPGGAYEQYF. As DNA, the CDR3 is TGTGCCAGCAGCTTATATCCGGGGGGCGCCTACGAGCAGTACTTC.